Detailed here is one T cell receptor beta chain. The antigen it binds to is not known. It has no much larger one-base neighbor in the sample; base qualities were not kept. Libraries were built with 5' RACE. Instrument on record: Illumina HiSeq 2500. A second about 7 to 12 cycle PCR used a sample-barcoded 5' primer and a J-beta primer mix. A unique molecular identifier was introduced onto each TCR beta cDNA molecule by a template-switch 5' adaptor carrying 12 random nucleotides. At least 2.5 million CDR3-containing paired-end reads were obtained from each sample. All of the RNA was converted into first-strand cDNA using the Mint cDNA synthesis kit, with a TRBC-specific oligonucleotide serving as the primer. All cDNA was treated with uracil-DNA glycosylase and then went through a first 18-cycle PCR with the universal primers M1SS and BC2_uni_R. Per the authors' processing: Each sample was normalized by randomly selecting 1 million high-quality reads, each carrying a distinct molecular identifier. Reads sharing molecular identifiers were discarded rather than binned into consensus sequences. MiTCR, set to a Q25 quality threshold and the strictest error-elimination algorithm, was used for CDR3 identification, clonotype clustering and error correction. A nonparametric unseen species model with Euler transformation was used to estimate a lower bound on total TCR beta diversity. TCRdb's own reprocessing of the public reads used fastp at Q25 and MiXCR and kept productive beta chains. When rows share a CDR3 protein, they turn into one entry using the most common DNA and genes. For this entry, the V and J calls and clone size follow TCRdb and not the study's own pipeline. The sample table shows just over 800,000 distinct CDR3 sequences, and 55% to 65% are seen once. 28% of the sample is taken by the ten largest.

This sample stems from a study of blood T cells in healthy people across ages (dated by TCRdb to between 2014 and 2016). Some background on the complete study: In model experiments, template switching captured about one uniquely barcoded TCR beta cDNA molecule for every two T cells. To avoid experimental bias, donors of different ages were distributed randomly across sequencing lanes. To track age-related changes in TCR beta repertoire diversity, the study relied on deep sequencing normalized with unique cDNA molecular identifiers. Two additional independent replicas of 1 million unique cDNA reads from the same blood draw were analyzed for two donors (one aged 18 to 30 and one aged 80 or older). The donors were split into four age groups: young (average around 17 years), middle-aged (roughly 40), aged (over 55) and long-lived (over 75). General findings and caveats noted by the study authors: Donor CMV infection status was unknown, potentially confounding age-related changes in expanded clonotypes. Total diversity estimates from one million sequenced T cells were considered lower bounds and underestimates. Observed TCR beta diversity correlated strongly with the percentage of naive T cells measured by flow cytometry. Compared with the aged group, more naive CD4+ T cells, fewer expanded clones and increased TCR diversity were shown by the long-lived group, suggesting age selection. Observed TCR beta diversity per million T cells fell roughly linearly with age, and a significant reduction was already apparent by age roughly 40. Since profiling was done on bulk unsorted PBMCs, naive and antigen-experienced compartments could not be conclusively compared.

V loses 0 bases of germline sequence and J loses 4 bases, and the interval between the two ends is 21 bases. The CDR3 spans 18 residues, from the cysteine through the phenylalanine. The kept DNA is CDR3 alone, 54 bases in frame from the first base. The germline V gene specifies LGHNA as CDR1 and YNFKEQ as CDR2. The donors were roughly 38 Caucasian individuals from Russia, aged 6 to 90 years, who were systemically healthy. Each donor gave 8 to 10 milliliters of peripheral blood, collected into EDTA-treated Vacutainer tubes. Ficoll-Paque density-gradient centrifugation was used to isolate PBMCs, with at least 6.5 million per sample. Total RNA was extracted from PBMCs with Trizol reagent, with at least 6 micrograms obtained per sample. The percentages of naive CD45RAhigh/CD27high T cells were determined by flow cytometry on a PBMC aliquot from every donor.

The V and J genes are TRBV4-2 and TRBJ1-2; no confident D gene assignment can be made. The sequenced sample consisted of blood. This sequence was found in a man under 40 in good health. The DNA is as follows: TGTGCCAGCAGCCAAGATTGGCAGGAGACTAGCTACTCCTATGGCTACACCTTC. Translation gives CASSQDWQETSYSYGYTF.